These T cell receptor beta chains were read from a single sample in a study of OX40 agonist ivuxolimab in advanced cancers. Sequenced by immunoSEQ multiplex PCR; TCRdb stores in-frame clones only, minus some. The sample comprises roughly 70,000 clones, around 84% of which are singletons, and approximately 2% rests with the top ten. The input for sequencing was CD4+ or CD8+ T cells sorted from blood, taken in a trial of the OX40 agonist ivuxolimab. These receptors all stem from an adult with an advanced solid tumor such as melanoma, head and neck, liver or kidney cancer. Both conserved end residues are part of each CDR3. A D gene is named only where the DNA matches it firmly. Expanded clones are given a class, and other clones once, few, many or no size at all.

J | size | V | D | DNA | CDR3
TRBJ2-1 | . | TRBV18 | . | TGTGCCAGCTCACCACCAGGGAGGCCCTACAATGAGCAGTTCTTC | CASSPPGRPYNEQFF
TRBJ2-7 | . | TRBV27 | TRBD1 | TGTGCCAGCAGTTTACTACCATCATGGACAGGCCGGGAGCAGTACTTC | CASSLLPSWTGREQYF
TRBJ2-7 | . | TRBV10-3 | . | TGTGCCATCAGTGAGTCGGGGGTCCAGCAGTACTTC | CAISESGVQQYF
TRBJ2-1 | . | TRBV7-3 | . | TGTGCCAGCAGCTTAGCGGGACTCAACTACAATGAGCAGTTCTTC | CASSLAGLNYNEQFF
TRBJ2-2 | . | TRBV6-1 | . | TGTGCCAGCAGTGAAGCGCGGACCACCGGGGAGCTGTTTTTT | CASSEARTTGELFF
TRBJ2-3 | . | TRBV5-5 | . | TGTGCCAGCAGCTTGAGAAGGGGGGCAGATACGCAGTATTTT | CASSLRRGADTQYF
TRBJ2-2 | . | TRBV6-5 | . | TGTGCCAGCAGTTACTTCAGACACACCGGGGAGCTGTTTTTT | CASSYFRHTGELFF
TRBJ2-2 | . | TRBV7-2 | TRBD2 | TGTGCCAGCACCCCGGGACTAGCGGATTTCACCGGGGAGCTGTTTTTT | CASTPGLADFTGELFF
TRBJ2-7 | . | TRBV21-1 | . | TGTGCCAGCAGCAAAGGGGGACACCACTACGAGCAGTACTTC | CASSKGGHHYEQYF
TRBJ1-3 | . | TRBV29-1 | . | TGCAGCGTGCTGCAGTTCTCGGCTGGAAACACCATATATTTT | CSVLQFSAGNTIYF
TRBJ2-4 | . | TRBV30 | . | TGTGCCTGGAATGGCCTTCCAAACATTCAGTACTTC | CAWNGLPNIQYF
TRBJ2-7 | few | TRBV29-1 | TRBD1 | TGCAGCGTTTCCCGGACAGGGGACTTCTACGAGCAGTACTTC | CSVSRTGDFYEQYF
TRBJ1-1 | . | TRBV5-1 | TRBD1 | TGCGCCAGCAGCTCCGAAGACAGGGGGTCTTTGGGTGAAGCTTTCTTT | CASSSEDRGSLGEAFF
TRBJ1-2 | . | TRBV28 | . | TGTGCCAGCACCCCGGGCCTCCCTGGCTACACCTTC | CASTPGLPGYTF
TRBJ2-7 | . | TRBV9 | TRBD2 | TGTGCCAGCAGCGTAGTGGGACTAGTTAGGGAGCAGTACTTC | CASSVVGLVREQYF
TRBJ2-2 | . | TRBV29-1 | . | TGCAGCGCCCGGGACGGAGGGAGTTTAGACACCGGGGAGCTGTTTTTT | CSARDGGSLDTGELFF
TRBJ2-1 | . | TRBV5-1 | . | TGCGCCAGCACTGGGAGAACCACCTACAATGAGCAGTTCTTC | CASTGRTTYNEQFF
TRBJ2-7 | . | TRBV30 | TRBD1 | TGTGCCTGGAGTACCCCCGGACAGGGGCACCCCTACGAGCAGTACTTC | CAWSTPGQGHPYEQYF
TRBJ2-7 | . | TRBV6-4 | TRBD1 | TGTGCCACCCCCGGGACAGTCTACGAGCAGTACTTC | CATPGTVYEQYF
TRBJ1-2 | . | TRBV7-9 | . | TGTGCCAGCAAACAGACAGCCTTCTATGGCTACACCTTC | CASKQTAFYGYTF
TRBJ1-2 | once | TRBV18 | . | TGTGCCAGCTCACACGGGGAGTCCTATGGCTACACCTTC | CASSHGESYGYTF
TRBJ2-1 | . | TRBV11-3 | TRBD1 | TGTGCCAGCAGTTCGGAGGGGACAGGGTACAATGAGCAGTTCTTC | CASSSEGTGYNEQFF
TRBJ1-1 | . | TRBV28 | . | TGTGCCAGCAGATTGAACAGAAACACTGAAGCTTTCTTT | CASRLNRNTEAFF
TRBJ2-1 | once | TRBV15 | TRBD2 | TGTGCCACCAGCAGAGGTGGCGGGGGGACCAATGAGCAGTTCTTC | CATSRGGGGTNEQFF
TRBJ2-3 | . | TRBV7-6 | . | TGTGCCAGCAGCTTCGGCGGATACACAGATACGCAGTATTTT | CASSFGGYTDTQYF
TRBJ2-7 | . | TRBV19 | TRBD2 | TGTGCCAGTAGTAGGGGGACTAGCGGGAGAATAACCTACGAGCAGTACTTC | CASSRGTSGRITYEQYF
TRBJ1-5 | . | TRBV19 | . | TGTGCCAGTAAAATGGGGTTAACTAGCCCTAATCAGCCCCAGCATTTT | CASKMGLTSPNQPQHF
TRBJ1-1 | . | TRBV7-2 | . | TGTGCCAGCACCGGAGGAAGGAACACTGAAGCTTTCTTT | CASTGGRNTEAFF
TRBJ1-4 | . | TRBV7-9 | . | TGTGCCAGCAGCCCCGAACCAGCAACTAATGAAAAACTGTTTTTT | CASSPEPATNEKLFF
TRBJ2-1 | . | TRBV14 | . | TGTGCCAGCAGCCAAGAGAGAGCCAGGAATGAGCAGTTCTTC | CASSQERARNEQFF
TRBJ1-1 | . | TRBV7-2 | TRBD1 | TGTGCCAGCAGCCTAGGGGGCTGGGACACTGAAGCTTTCTTT | CASSLGGWDTEAFF
TRBJ2-2 | . | TRBV6-5 | TRBD1 | TGTGCCAGCAACCCGGACAGGGGAGGAACCGGGGAGCTGTTTTTT | CASNPDRGGTGELFF
TRBJ1-3 | . | TRBV27 | TRBD1 | TGTGCCAGCAGTTTAAGGGGGACAGGGGGCGCAGACGGAAACACCATATATTTT | CASSLRGTGGADGNTIYF
TRBJ2-5 | . | TRBV7-9 | . | TGTGCCAGCAGCCTGAAGGAGACCCAGTACTTC | CASSLKETQYF
TRBJ2-1 | . | TRBV10-1 | TRBD2 | TGCGCCAGCAGCCGCTATCAGATAGCGGGGGGCGAGAATGAGCAGTTCTTC | CASSRYQIAGGENEQFF
TRBJ2-6 | few | TRBV7-7 | . | TGTGCCAGCAGCCCTGGTAGCGAGAGATCCCTCTCTGGGGCCAACGTCCTGACTTTC | CASSPGSERSLSGANVLTF
TRBJ1-2 | . | TRBV29-1 | . | TGCAGCGTTGAAGATCCCGGGCCGGGGGACTATGGCTACACCTTC | CSVEDPGPGDYGYTF
TRBJ2-5 | . | TRBV5-1 | . | TGCGCCAGCAGCTCCCAGGGGCCAAGCCAAGAGACCCAGTACTTC | CASSSQGPSQETQYF
TRBJ2-1 | . | TRBV7-3 | . | TGTGCCAGCAGCTTAGAGGTAGATGTCAATGAGCAGTTCTTC | CASSLEVDVNEQFF
TRBJ2-7 | . | TRBV6-4 | TRBD2 | TGTGCCAGCAGTCGAAGGGGACTAGCGCCAGCTTATCTCTACGAGCAGTACTTC | CASSRRGLAPAYLYEQYF
TRBJ1-1 | . | TRBV11-3 | TRBD1 | TGTGCCAGCAGCCCGTCACAGGGGAGGGGCACTGAAGCTTTCTTT | CASSPSQGRGTEAFF
TRBJ1-4 | . | TRBV5-5 | . | TGTGCCAGCAGCTTGATGCGGGGAGATGAAAAACTGTTTTTT | CASSLMRGDEKLFF
TRBJ1-2 | . | TRBV6-1 | . | TGTGCCAGCAGTGACCTGGGTAAGCTCCCAGCTAACTATGGCTACACCTTC | CASSDLGKLPANYGYTF
TRBJ2-5 | once | TRBV19 | . | TGTGCCAGTAGCAACTACAGGTCGGGGGAGACCCAGTACTTC | CASSNYRSGETQYF
TRBJ1-5 | . | TRBV6-6 | . | TGTGCCAGCAGTTACTCGCCGGACCATAGCAATCAGCCCCAGCATTTT | CASSYSPDHSNQPQHF
TRBJ2-3 | . | TRBV2 | . | TGTGCCAGCAGAGTTATTGGGGATACGCAGTATTTT | CASRVIGDTQYF
TRBJ2-2 | . | TRBV5-1 | TRBD1 | TGCGCCAGCAGCTCGACAGGGGCGAACACCGGGGAGCTGTTTTTT | CASSSTGANTGELFF
TRBJ1-5 | few | TRBV6-5 | . | TGTGCCAGCAGTTCCGGGAGCCAGCCCCAGCATTTT | CASSSGSQPQHF
TRBJ2-5 | . | TRBV5-1 | TRBD1 | TGCGCCAGCAGCGCCGGACAGGGGGAAGAGACCCAGTACTTC | CASSAGQGEETQYF
TRBJ2-5 | . | TRBV7-9 | . | TGTGCCAGCAGCCCGCTTACCGGGGCCAGAGAGACCCAGTACTTC | CASSPLTGARETQYF
TRBJ1-1 | . | TRBV18 | . | TGTGCCAGCTCAACCGGGCCTCCAGGGGAAGCTTTCTTT | CASSTGPPGEAFF